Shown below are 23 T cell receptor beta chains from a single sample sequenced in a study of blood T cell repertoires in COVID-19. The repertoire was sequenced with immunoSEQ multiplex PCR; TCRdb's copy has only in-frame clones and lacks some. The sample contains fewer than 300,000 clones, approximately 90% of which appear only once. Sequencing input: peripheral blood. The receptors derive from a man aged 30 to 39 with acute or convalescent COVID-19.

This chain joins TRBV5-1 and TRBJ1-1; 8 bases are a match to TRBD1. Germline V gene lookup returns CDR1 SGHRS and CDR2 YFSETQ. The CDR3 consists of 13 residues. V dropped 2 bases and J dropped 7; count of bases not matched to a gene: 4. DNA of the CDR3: TGCGCCAGCAGCTTACAGGGGGTTGGTGAAGCTTTCTTT. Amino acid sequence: CASSLQGVGEAFF.

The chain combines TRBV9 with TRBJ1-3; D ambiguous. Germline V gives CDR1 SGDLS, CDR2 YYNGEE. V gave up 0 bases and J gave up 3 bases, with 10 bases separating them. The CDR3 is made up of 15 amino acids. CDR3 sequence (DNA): TGTGCCAGCAGCGTAGCGGGTACCGGTGGAAACACCATATATTTT. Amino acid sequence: CASSVAGTGGNTIYF. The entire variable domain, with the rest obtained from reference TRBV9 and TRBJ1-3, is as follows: DSGVTQTPKHLITATGQRVTLRCSPRSGDLSVYWYQQSLDQGLQFLIQYYNGEERAKGNILERFSAQQFPDLHSELNLSSLELGDSALYFCASSVAGTGGNTIYFGEGSWLTVV.

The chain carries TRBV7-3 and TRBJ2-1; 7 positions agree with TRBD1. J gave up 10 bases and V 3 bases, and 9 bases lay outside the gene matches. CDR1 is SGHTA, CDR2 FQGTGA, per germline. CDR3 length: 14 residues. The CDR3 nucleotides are TGTGCCAGCAGCTTCGTTAAGGGGGCGAAGGAGCAGTTCTTC. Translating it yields CASSFVKGAKEQFF. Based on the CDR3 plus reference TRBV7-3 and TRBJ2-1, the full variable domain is GAGVSQTPSNKVTEKGKYVELRCDPISGHTALYWYRQSLGQGPEFLIYFQGTGAADDSGLPNDRFFAVRPEGSVSTLKIQRTERGDSAVYLCASSFVKGAKEQFFGPGTRLTVL.

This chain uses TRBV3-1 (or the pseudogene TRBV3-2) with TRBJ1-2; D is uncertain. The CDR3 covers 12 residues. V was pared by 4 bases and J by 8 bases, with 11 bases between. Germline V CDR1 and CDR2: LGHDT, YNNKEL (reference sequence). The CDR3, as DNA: TGTGCCAGCAGCCGAGAAGAAAGCGGCTACACCTTC. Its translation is CASSREESGYTF.

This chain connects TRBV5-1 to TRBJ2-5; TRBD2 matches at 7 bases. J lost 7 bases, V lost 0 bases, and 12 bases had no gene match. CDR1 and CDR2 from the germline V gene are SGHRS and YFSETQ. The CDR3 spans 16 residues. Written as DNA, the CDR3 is TGCGCCAGCAGCTTGGTGGCGGGAGCAAGGTTAGGGACCCAGTACTTC. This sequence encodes CASSLVAGARLGTQYF.

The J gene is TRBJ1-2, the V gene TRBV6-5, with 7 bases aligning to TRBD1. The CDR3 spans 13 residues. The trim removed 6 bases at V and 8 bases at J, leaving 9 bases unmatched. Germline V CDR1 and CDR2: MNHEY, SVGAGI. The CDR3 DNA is TGTGCCAGCAGACTCGGACAGGTCGACGGCTACACCTTC. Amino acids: CASRLGQVDGYTF.

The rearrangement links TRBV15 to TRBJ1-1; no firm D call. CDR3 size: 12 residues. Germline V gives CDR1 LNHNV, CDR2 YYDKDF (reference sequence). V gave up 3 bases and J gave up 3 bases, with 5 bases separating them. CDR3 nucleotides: TGTGCCACCAGCAGGGGCGACACTGAAGCTTTCTTT. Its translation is CATSRGDTEAFF.

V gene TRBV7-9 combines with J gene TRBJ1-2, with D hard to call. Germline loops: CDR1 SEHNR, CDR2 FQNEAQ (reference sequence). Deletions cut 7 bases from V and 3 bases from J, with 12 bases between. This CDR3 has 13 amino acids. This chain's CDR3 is CASTPQRDYGYTF. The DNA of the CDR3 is TGTGCCAGCACCCCTCAGAGGGACTATGGCTACACCTTC.

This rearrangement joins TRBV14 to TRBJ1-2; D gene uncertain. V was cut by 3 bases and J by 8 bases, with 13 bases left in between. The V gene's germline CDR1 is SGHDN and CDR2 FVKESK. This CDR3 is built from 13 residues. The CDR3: CASSHGSREGYTF. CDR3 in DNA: TGTGCCAGCAGCCATGGGAGTAGGGAGGGCTACACCTTC.

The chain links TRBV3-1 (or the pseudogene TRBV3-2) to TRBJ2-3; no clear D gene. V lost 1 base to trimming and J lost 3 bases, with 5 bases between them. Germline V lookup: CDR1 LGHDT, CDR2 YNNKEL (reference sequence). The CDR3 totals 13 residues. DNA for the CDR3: TGTGCCAGCAGCCAAGCAGTTACAGATACGCAGTATTTT. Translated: CASSQAVTDTQYF.

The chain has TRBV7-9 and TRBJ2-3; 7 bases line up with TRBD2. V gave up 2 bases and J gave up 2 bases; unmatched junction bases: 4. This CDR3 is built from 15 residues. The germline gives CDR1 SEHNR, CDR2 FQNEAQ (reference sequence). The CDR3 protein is CASSLSSGLTDTQYF. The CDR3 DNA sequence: TGTGCCAGCAGCTTATCTAGCGGCCTCACAGATACGCAGTATTTT.

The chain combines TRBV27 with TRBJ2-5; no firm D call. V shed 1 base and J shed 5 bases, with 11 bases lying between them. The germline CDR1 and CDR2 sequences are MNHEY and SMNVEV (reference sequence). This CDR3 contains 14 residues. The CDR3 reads CASSLYAGAETQYF. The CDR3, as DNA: TGTGCCAGCAGTTTATATGCCGGAGCGGAGACCCAGTACTTC.

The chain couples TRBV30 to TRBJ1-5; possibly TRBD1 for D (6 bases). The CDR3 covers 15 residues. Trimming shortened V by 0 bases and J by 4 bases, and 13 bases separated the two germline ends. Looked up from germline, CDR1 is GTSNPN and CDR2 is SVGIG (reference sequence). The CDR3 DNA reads TGTGCCTGGAGTGTGGCCCCAACAGGGAATCAGCCCCAGCATTTT. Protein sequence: CAWSVAPTGNQPQHF. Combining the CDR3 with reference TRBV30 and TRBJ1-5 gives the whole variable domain SQTIHQWPATLVQPVGSPLSLECTVEGTSNPNLYWYRQAAGRGLQLLFYSVGIGQISSEVPQNLSASRPQDRQFILSSKKLLLSDSGFYLCAWSVAPTGNQPQHFGDGTRLSIL.

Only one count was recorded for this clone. The DNA for the CDR3 is TGTGCCAGTAGTATCCGATACCCCTTACAGGGGAGGAGGGATGGGGCCAACGTCCTGACTTTC. As protein: CASSIRYPLQGRRDGANVLTF. The genes are TRBV19 and TRBJ2-6, with D possibly being TRBD1 (7 bases). Germline assignment: CDR1 LNHDA and CDR2 SQIVND (reference sequence). The length of the CDR3 is 21 residues. V was pared by 3 bases and J by 3 bases, with 27 bases between.

DNA for the CDR3: TGTGCCAGCAGCTCGCAAGCGGGACGCGGCACAGATACGCAGTATTTT. This sequence encodes CASSSQAGRGTDTQYF. The chain has TRBV3-1 (or the pseudogene TRBV3-2) and TRBJ2-3; 7 positions match TRBD2. V was clipped by 5 bases and J by 1 base; unmatched bases: 9. Germline-derived CDR1 and CDR2 are LGHDT and YNNKEL (reference sequence). The CDR3 consists of 16 residues.

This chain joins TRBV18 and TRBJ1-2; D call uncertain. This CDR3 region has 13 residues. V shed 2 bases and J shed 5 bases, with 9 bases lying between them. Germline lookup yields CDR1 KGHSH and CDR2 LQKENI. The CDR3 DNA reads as TGTGCCAGCTCACCATTAGACAAGTATGGCTACACCTTC. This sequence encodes CASSPLDKYGYTF.

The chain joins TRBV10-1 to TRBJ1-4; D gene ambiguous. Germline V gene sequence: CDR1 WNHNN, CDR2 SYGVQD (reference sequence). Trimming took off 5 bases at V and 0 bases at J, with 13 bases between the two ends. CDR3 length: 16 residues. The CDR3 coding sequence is TGCGCCAGCAGTTTTCTCTACCGGTCAACTAATGAAAAACTGTTTTTT. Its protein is CASSFLYRSTNEKLFF.

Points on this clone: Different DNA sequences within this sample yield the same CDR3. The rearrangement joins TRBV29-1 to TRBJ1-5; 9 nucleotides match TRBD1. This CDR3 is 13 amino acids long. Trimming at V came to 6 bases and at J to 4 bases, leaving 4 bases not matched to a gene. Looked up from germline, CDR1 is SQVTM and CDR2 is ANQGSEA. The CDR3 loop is CSVETGGNQPQHF. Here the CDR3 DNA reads TGCAGCGTGGAGACAGGGGGAAATCAGCCCCAGCATTTT.

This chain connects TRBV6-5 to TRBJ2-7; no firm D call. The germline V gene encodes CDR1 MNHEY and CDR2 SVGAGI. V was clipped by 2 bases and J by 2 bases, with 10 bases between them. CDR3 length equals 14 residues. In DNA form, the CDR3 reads TGTGCCAGCAGTTACAGTGACAAGGCCTACGAGCAGTACTTC. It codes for CASSYSDKAYEQYF.

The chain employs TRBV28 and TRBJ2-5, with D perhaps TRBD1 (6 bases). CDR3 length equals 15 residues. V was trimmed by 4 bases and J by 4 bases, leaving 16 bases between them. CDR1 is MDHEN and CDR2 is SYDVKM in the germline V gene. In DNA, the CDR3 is TGTGCCAGCAGTTCTAGGACACAGGGTGGAGAGACCCAGTACTTC. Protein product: CASSSRTQGGETQYF.

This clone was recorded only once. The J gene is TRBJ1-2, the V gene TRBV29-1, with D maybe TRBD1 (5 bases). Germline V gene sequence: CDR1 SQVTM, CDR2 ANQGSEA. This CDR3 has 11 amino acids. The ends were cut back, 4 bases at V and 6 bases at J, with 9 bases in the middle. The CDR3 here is CSVGGGNGYTF. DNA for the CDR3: TGCAGCGTTGGGGGGGGTAATGGCTACACCTTC.

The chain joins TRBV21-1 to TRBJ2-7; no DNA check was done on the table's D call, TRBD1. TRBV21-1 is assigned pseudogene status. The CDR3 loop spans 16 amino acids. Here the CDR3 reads CASSKAMGTGIYEQYF. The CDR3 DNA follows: TGTGCCAGCAGCAAAGCGATGGGGACAGGGATCTACGAGCAGTACTTC.

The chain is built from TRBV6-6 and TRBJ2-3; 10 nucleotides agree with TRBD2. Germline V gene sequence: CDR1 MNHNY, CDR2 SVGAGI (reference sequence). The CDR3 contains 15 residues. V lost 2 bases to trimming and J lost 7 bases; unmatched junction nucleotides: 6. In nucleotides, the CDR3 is TGTGCCAGCAGTTACGAAGCGGGGGGGCTCAATACGCAGTATTTT. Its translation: CASSYEAGGLNTQYF.